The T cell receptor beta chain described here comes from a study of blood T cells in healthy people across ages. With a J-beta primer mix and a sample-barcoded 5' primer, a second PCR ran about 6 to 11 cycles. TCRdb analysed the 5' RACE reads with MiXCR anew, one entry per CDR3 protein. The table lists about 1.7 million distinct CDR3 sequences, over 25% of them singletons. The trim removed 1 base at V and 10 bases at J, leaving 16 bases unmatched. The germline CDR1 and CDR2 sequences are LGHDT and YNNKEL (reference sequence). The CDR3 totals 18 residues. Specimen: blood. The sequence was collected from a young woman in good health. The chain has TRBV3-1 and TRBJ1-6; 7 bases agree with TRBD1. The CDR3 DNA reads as TGTGCCAGCAGCCAAGGTAACAGGGGTCCCCTCCTGGCATCACCCCTCCACTTT. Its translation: CASSQGNRGPLLASPLHF.